This entry is about one T cell receptor (beta chain). This sample is drawn from a study of cytomegalovirus exposure and HLA in healthy donors. Each of the donors was a healthy bone marrow donor. The CDR3 has 11 residues. The V gene's germline CDR1 is SGDLS and CDR2 YYNGEE. Trimming took 7 bases from V and 5 from J, leaving 10 bases between them. Vbeta (60) and Jbeta (13) primers were used in the PCR. TCRdb's copy holds only in-frame clones and misses some; the assay was immunoSEQ multiplex PCR. The sample yields about 98,000 clones, around 73% seen once. Input material: PBMCs. This sequence originates from a female donor in good health and CMV-seronegative. This chain joins TRBV9 and TRBJ2-7; D might be TRBD2 (6 bases). The CDR3 reads CASGEDNEQYF. The CDR3 DNA follows: TGTGCCAGCGGGGAGGACAACGAGCAGTACTTC.